Described below is a single T cell receptor beta chain sequence and its context. The sample comes from a study of blood T cell repertoires in COVID-19. Whole-study context: Samples taken during acute and convalescent COVID-19 were collected in the United States, Italy and Spain. From T cells, B-cell-depleted T cells, or PBMCs came the material, which was cDNA or gDNA.

Per the original data handling: The authors estimated nucleated cell counts from reference gene primer amplification. Using immunoSEQ multiplex PCR, the repertoire was profiled, and TCRdb retains in-frame clones only, with some absent. V and J calls and clone size are those listed in that table; D and trimming were worked out from the DNA. The sample shows approximately 160,000 clones, roughly 80% of them seen only once. The ends lost 6 bases at V and 8 bases at J; junction bases unmatched: 9. The CDR3 is made up of 15 amino acids. Germline V lookup: CDR1 SNHLY, CDR2 FYNNEI. This TCR was recovered from a man aged 70 or older with acute or convalescent COVID-19. This chain connects TRBV2 to TRBJ2-1; 11 nucleotides align to TRBD1. Sequenced sample: peripheral blood. The CDR3 spells CASRVRTGGRDEQFF. As DNA, the CDR3 is TGTGCCAGCAGAGTCCGGACAGGGGGCAGGGATGAGCAGTTCTTC.